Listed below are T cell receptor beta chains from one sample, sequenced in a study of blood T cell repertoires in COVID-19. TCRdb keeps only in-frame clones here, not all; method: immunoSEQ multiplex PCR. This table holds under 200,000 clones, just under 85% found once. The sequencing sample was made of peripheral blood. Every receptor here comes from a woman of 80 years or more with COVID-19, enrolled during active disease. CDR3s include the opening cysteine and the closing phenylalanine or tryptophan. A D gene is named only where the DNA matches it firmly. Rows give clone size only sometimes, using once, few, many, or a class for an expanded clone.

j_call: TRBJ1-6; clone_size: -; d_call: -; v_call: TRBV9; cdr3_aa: CASGHNNSPLHF; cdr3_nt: TGTGCCAGCGGACACAATAATTCACCCCTCCACTTT
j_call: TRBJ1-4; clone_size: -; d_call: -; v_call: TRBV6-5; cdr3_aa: CASSPRRGNEKLFF; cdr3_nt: TGTGCCAGCAGCCCACGGAGGGGAAATGAAAAACTGTTTTTT
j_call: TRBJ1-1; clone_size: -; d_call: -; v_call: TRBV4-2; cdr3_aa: CASSQAVPPEAFF; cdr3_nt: TGTGCCAGCAGCCAAGCAGTCCCCCCGGAAGCTTTCTTT
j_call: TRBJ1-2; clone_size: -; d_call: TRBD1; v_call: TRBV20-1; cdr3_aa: CSAGQEDGYTF; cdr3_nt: TGCAGTGCCGGACAGGAAGATGGCTACACCTTC
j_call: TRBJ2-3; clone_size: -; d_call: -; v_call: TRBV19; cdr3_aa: CASRRSADTQYF; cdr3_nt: TGTGCCAGTAGGAGGTCGGCAGATACGCAGTATTTT
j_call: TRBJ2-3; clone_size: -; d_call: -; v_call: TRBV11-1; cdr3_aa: CASSFRDSSTDTQYF; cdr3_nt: TGTGCCAGCAGCTTCAGAGACAGTAGCACAGATACGCAGTATTTT
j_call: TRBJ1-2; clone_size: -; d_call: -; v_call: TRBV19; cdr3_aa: CASSIPYPSYGYTF; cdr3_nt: TGTGCCAGTAGTATACCATACCCCAGCTATGGCTACACCTTC
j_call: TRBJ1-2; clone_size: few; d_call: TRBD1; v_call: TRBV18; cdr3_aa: CASSYQGGVSSTDYGYTF; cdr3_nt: TGTGCCAGCTCATATCAAGGGGGCGTATCATCAACTGACTATGGCTACACCTTC
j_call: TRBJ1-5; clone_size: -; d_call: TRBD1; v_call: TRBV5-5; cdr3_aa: CASSLFSDRGLDQPQHF; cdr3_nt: TGTGCCAGCAGCCTCTTTTCAGACAGGGGGTTGGATCAGCCCCAGCATTTT
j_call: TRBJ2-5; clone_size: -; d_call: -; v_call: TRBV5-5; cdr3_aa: CASSLSGQETQYF; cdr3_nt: TGTGCCAGCAGCCTAAGCGGTCAAGAGACCCAGTACTTC
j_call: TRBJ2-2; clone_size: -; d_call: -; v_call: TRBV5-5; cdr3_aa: CASRLQGSDTGELFF; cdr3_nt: TGTGCCAGCAGATTACAGGGATCGGACACCGGGGAGCTGTTTTTT
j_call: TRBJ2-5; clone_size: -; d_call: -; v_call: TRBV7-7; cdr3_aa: CASSLTARETQYF; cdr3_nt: TGTGCTAGCAGCTTGACCGCGAGGGAGACCCAGTACTTC
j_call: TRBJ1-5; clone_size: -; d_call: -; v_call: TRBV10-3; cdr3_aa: CAISESGFGQPQHF; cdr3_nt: TGTGCCATCAGTGAGTCCGGTTTCGGGCAGCCCCAGCATTTT
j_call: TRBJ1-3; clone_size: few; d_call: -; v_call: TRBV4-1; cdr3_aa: CASSQEVQGGNTIYF; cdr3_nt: TGCGCCAGCAGCCAAGAAGTCCAGGGAGGAAACACCATATATTTT
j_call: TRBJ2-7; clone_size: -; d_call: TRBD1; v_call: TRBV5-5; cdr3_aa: CASSLLGQGYEQYF; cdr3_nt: TGTGCCAGCAGCTTGTTGGGACAGGGCTACGAGCAGTACTTC
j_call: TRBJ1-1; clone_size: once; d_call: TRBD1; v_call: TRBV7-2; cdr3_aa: CASSLVGTDHTEAFF; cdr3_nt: TGTGCCAGCAGCTTAGTGGGGACAGATCACACTGAAGCTTTCTTT
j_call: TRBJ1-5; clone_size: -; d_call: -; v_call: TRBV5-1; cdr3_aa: CASSLNRDQPQHF; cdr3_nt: TGCGCCAGCAGCTTGAACAGGGATCAGCCCCAGCATTTT